This T cell receptor (beta chain) was captured in a study of cytomegalovirus exposure and HLA in healthy donors. The V gene's germline CDR1 is SGDLS and CDR2 YYNGEE. The V and J ends lost 3 bases and 11 bases, in that order; junction bases with no gene match: 6. The CDR3 has 14 amino acids. The PCR ran on 60 Vbeta and 13 Jbeta primers. TCRdb's table, derived via immunoSEQ multiplex PCR, lists solely in-frame clones and lacks some. The table shows 63,000 or so clones, with about 68% occurring only once. This receptor was obtained from a woman aged 25 to 39 in good health and CMV-seropositive. The chain carries TRBV9 and TRBJ1-6; TRBD1 matches at 9 bases. Sequenced sample: PBMCs. The CDR3 reads CASSEGQGSTPLHF. The CDR3 region has the DNA TGTGCCAGCAGCGAGGGACAGGGAAGCACACCCCTCCACTTT.